Listed below are T cell receptor beta chains from one sample, sequenced in a study of cytomegalovirus exposure and HLA in healthy donors. Profiled with immunoSEQ multiplex PCR; TCRdb holds only in-frame clones, not every one. The repertoire holds more than 85,000 clones, with 78% as singletons. Sequences were obtained from PBMCs. The source is a man younger than 40 in good health and CMV-seronegative. Each CDR3 is given with its conserved first and last residue. The order of the fields is D gene, V gene, J gene, clone size, CDR3 DNA, CDR3 protein. The D gene is left open where the match is weak. Only some rows state a clone size, as once, few, many or a class for expanded clones.

TRBD2	TRBV6-5	TRBJ2-3	.	TGTGCCAGCAGTTACACCGGACTAGCGGGAGGTCATACGCAGTATTTT	CASSYTGLAGGHTQYF
.	TRBV12-5	TRBJ2-7	.	TGTGCTAGTGGTTCACCTGCAGCGGTGAGCGAGCAGTACTTC	CASGSPAAVSEQYF
TRBD1	TRBV5-1	TRBJ1-5	.	TGCGCCAGCAGCGTACAGGGGGCTAGCAATCAGCCCCAGCATTTT	CASSVQGASNQPQHF
TRBD2	TRBV11-2	TRBJ2-7	.	TGTGCCAGCAGCCCAAGAGGGACTAGCGGGACCTTATTCTACGAGCAGTACTTC	CASSPRGTSGTLFYEQYF
.	TRBV19	TRBJ1-1	once	TGTGCCAGTAGTCCAGAGAACACTGAAGCTTTCTTT	CASSPENTEAFF
.	TRBV25-1	TRBJ1-5	.	TGTGCCAGCAGTGAGTGGGGGGTCCTAAATCAGCCCCAGCATTTT	CASSEWGVLNQPQHF
.	TRBV11-3	TRBJ2-2	.	TGTGCCAGCAGCTCCCAACTGGCCGGGGAGCTGTTTTTT	CASSSQLAGELFF
TRBD1	TRBV6-4	TRBJ2-7	.	TGTGCCAGCAGTGACTCCCGGACAGGGCCACTGTTC	CASSDSRTGPLF
.	TRBV29-1	TRBJ2-7	once	TGCAGCGTAACAGGGGGGGATGGAGCCTACGAGCAGTACTTC	CSVTGGDGAYEQYF
TRBD1	TRBV4-1	TRBJ1-5	.	TGCGCCAGCAGCCTACGGGACAGGGACAATCAGCCCCAGCATTTT	CASSLRDRDNQPQHF
TRBD1	TRBV6-1	TRBJ2-7	.	TGTGCCAGCATTTTTCCTGACAGGGGAATGGGCGAGCAGTACTTC	CASIFPDRGMGEQYF
.	TRBV10-2	TRBJ1-2	.	TGCGCCAGCAGTGGTTCGGGGTTGTATGGCTACACCTTC	CASSGSGLYGYTF
.	TRBV5-4	TRBJ1-2	.	TGTGCCAGCAGCTTGCAGGGGATGGAATATGGCTACACCTTC	CASSLQGMEYGYTF
.	TRBV29-1	TRBJ2-1	few	TGCAGCGTTGAAAGGGGAACTAAAAAAAATGAGCAGTTCTTC	CSVERGTKKNEQFF
TRBD1	TRBV10-3	TRBJ1-1	.	TGTGCCATCAGTGAGTCCGGGACAGGGAATAAGAATACTGAAGCTTTCTTT	CAISESGTGNKNTEAFF
.	TRBV4-3	TRBJ1-2	.	TGCGCCAGCAGCCAAGATCCGGGAAGCTATGGCTACACCTTC	CASSQDPGSYGYTF
.	TRBV6-4	TRBJ1-1	.	TGTGCCAGCAGTGCGACAGGGAACACTGAAGCTTTCTTT	CASSATGNTEAFF
TRBD1	TRBV5-1	TRBJ2-3	once	TGCGCCAGCAGCTTGGCCCGGACAGGGGCGAGCACAGATACGCAGTATTTT	CASSLARTGASTDTQYF
TRBD2	TRBV5-4	TRBJ2-1	.	TGTGCCAGCAGCGGCGGGACTAGCGGGAATTACAATGAGCAGTTCTTC	CASSGGTSGNYNEQFF
TRBD2	TRBV6-4	TRBJ2-5	.	TGTGCCAGCAGTGACGTGCTAGCGGAAGGGACCCAGTACTTC	CASSDVLAEGTQYF
TRBD1	TRBV11-2	TRBJ2-7	.	TGTGCCAGCAGCGAAGGGACAGGGGGCTACGAGCAGTACTTC	CASSEGTGGYEQYF
.	TRBV5-1	TRBJ1-1	.	TGCGCCAGCAGCTTGTACAGGGAAACCCCTCGGGAAGCTTTCTTT	CASSLYRETPREAFF
TRBD1	TRBV19	TRBJ1-5	.	TGTGCCAGTAGTGCTGGACAGGGTAAAACTTATAGCAATCAGCCCCAGCATTTT	CASSAGQGKTYSNQPQHF
.	TRBV6-5	TRBJ1-4	.	TGTGCCAGCAGTCTGTCCTTTCGTGCTAATGAAAAACTGTTTTTT	CASSLSFRANEKLFF
.	TRBV18	TRBJ2-7	.	TGTGCCAGCTCACCGGCACACTCGGACGGGACCTACGAGCAGTACTTC	CASSPAHSDGTYEQYF
.	TRBV5-6	TRBJ1-5	.	TGTGCCAGCAACCCCGGGGAGCGAGAGCCCCAGCATTTT	CASNPGEREPQHF
TRBD1	TRBV6-5	TRBJ1-6	.	TGTGCCAGCAGTTACTCTGCAGGGGGTGAGAATTCACCCCTCCACTTT	CASSYSAGGENSPLHF
.	TRBV23-1	TRBJ1-4	.	TGCGCCTTTAACAGGGCTTGGGAAAAACTGTTTTTT	CAFNRAWEKLFF
TRBD1	TRBV2	TRBJ1-4	.	TGTGCCAGCACCGACAGGGGGCGAAGTAATGAAAAACTGTTTTTT	CASTDRGRSNEKLFF
TRBD2	TRBV10-3	TRBJ2-5	.	TGTGCCATCTCGGGACTAGCGGGGGGGCAAGAGACCCAGTACTTC	CAISGLAGGQETQYF
TRBD2	TRBV5-4	TRBJ2-1	.	TGTGCCAGCAGCTCCGCCGGACTAGCGGGGGGGCGCAATGAGCAGTTCTTC	CASSSAGLAGGRNEQFF
.	TRBV27	TRBJ1-4	.	TGTGCCAGCAGTTTCGGGGCAACTAATGAAAAACTGTTTTTT	CASSFGATNEKLFF
.	TRBV28	TRBJ2-2	.	TGTGCCAGCAGTTCAGGGTCCAGCGACACCAACACCGGGGAGCTGTTTTTT	CASSSGSSDTNTGELFF
TRBD1	TRBV15	TRBJ2-5	.	TGTGCCACCAGCATAACAGGGGAAGAGACCCAGTACTTC	CATSITGEETQYF
.	TRBV28	TRBJ1-2	once	TGTGCCAGCGTCTCCGGGGGGCGCGGCTATGGCTACACCTTC	CASVSGGRGYGYTF